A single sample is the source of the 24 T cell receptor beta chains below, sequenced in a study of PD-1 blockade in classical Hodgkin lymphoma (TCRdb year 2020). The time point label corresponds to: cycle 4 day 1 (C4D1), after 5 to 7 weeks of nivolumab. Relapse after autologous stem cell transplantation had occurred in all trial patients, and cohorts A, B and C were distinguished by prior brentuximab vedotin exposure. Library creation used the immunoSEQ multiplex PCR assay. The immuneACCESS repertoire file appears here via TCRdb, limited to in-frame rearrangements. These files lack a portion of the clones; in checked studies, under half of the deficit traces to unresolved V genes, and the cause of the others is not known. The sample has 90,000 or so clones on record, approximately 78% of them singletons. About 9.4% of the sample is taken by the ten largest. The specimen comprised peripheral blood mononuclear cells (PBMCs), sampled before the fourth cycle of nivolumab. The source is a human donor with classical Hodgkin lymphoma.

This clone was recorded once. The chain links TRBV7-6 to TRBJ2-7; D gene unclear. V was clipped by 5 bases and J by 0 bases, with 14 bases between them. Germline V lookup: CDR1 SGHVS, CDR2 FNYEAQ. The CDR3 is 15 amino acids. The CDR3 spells CASSRDGPSSYEQYF. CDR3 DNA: TGTGCCAGCAGCCGCGACGGTCCGAGCTCCTACGAGCAGTACTTC.

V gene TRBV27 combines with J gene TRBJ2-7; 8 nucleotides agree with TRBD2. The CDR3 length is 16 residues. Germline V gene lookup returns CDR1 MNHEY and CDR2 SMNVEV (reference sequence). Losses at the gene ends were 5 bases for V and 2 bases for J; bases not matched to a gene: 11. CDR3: CASSPRVAGLPYEQYF. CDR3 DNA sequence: TGTGCCAGCAGTCCCCGGGTAGCGGGACTTCCCTACGAGCAGTACTTC.

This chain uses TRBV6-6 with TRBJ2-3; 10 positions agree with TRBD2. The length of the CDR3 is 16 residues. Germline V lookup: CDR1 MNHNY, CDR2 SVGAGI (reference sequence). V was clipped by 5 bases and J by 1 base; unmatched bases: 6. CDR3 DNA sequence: TGTGCCAGCAGTATCACCGGGACTAGCGGCACAGATACGCAGTATTTT. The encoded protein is CASSITGTSGTDTQYF.

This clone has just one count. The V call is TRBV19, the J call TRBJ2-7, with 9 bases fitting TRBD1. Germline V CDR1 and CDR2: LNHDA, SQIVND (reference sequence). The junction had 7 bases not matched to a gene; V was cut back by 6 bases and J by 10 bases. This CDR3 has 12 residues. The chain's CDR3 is CASRPGQGDQYF. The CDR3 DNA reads TGTGCCAGTAGACCGGGACAGGGAGATCAGTACTTC.

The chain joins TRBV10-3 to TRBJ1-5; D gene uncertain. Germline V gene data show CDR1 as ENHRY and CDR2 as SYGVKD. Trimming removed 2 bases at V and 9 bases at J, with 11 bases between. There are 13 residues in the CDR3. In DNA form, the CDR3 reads TGTGCCATCAGTGAGACGGTGTCCGGGCCCCAGCATTTT. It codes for CAISETVSGPQHF.

The CDR3 coding sequence is TGCGCCAGCAGTCCACTATCAATGTACGAGCAGTACTTC. Amino acids: CASSPLSMYEQYF. The chain joins TRBV5-1 to TRBJ2-7; D gene ambiguous. Germline V gives CDR1 SGHRS, CDR2 YFSETQ. The CDR3 is 13 amino acids. V was cut by 5 bases and J by 4 bases, with 13 bases left in between.

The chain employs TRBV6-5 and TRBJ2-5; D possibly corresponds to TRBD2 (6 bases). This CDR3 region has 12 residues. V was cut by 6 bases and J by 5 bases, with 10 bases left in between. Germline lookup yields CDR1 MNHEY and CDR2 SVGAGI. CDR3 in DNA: TGTGCCAGCAGCCCAGGGAGGGAGACCCAGTACTTC. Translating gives CASSPGRETQYF.

The CDR3 loop is CASSSTPTYEQYF. CDR3 sequence (DNA): TGTGCCAGCAGTTCGACTCCTACCTACGAGCAGTACTTC. V usage is TRBV28 and J usage is TRBJ2-7; D remains unclear. Trimming stripped 4 bases from V and 2 bases from J, with 9 bases between. CDR1 is MDHEN and CDR2 is SYDVKM in the germline V gene. The CDR3 contains 13 residues.

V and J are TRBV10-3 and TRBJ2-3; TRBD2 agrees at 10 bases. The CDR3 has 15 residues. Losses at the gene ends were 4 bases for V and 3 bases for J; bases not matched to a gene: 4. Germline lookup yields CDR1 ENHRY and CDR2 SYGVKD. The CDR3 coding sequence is TGTGCCATCAGTGGCGGGACTAGCGAGACAGATACGCAGTATTTT. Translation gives CAISGGTSETDTQYF.

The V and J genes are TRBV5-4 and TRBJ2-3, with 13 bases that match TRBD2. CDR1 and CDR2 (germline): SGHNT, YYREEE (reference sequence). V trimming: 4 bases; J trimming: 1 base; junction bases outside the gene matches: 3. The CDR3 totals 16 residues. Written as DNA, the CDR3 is TGTGCCAGCAGCCCAGGACTAGCGGGGGGCACAGATACGCAGTATTTT. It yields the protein CASSPGLAGGTDTQYF.

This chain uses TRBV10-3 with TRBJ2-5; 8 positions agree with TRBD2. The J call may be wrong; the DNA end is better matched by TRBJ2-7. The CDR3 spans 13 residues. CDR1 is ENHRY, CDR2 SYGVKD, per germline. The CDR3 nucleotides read TGTGCCATCAGTGTGCGGGGGGACTACGAGCAGTACTTC. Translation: CAISVRGDYEQYF.

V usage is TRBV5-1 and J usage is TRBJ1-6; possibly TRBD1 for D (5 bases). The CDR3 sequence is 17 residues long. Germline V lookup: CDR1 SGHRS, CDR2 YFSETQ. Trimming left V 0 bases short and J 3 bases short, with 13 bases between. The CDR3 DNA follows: TGCGCCAGCAGCTTGGCCGAGCGGGGCTACTATAATTCACCCCTCCACTTT. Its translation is CASSLAERGYYNSPLHF. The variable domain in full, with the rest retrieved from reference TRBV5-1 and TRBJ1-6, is KAGVTQTPRYLIKTRGQQVTLSCSPISGHRSVSWYQQTPGQGLQFLFEYFSETQRNKGNFPGRFSGRQFSNSRSEMNVSTLELGDSALYLCASSLAERGYYNSPLHFGNGTRLTVT.

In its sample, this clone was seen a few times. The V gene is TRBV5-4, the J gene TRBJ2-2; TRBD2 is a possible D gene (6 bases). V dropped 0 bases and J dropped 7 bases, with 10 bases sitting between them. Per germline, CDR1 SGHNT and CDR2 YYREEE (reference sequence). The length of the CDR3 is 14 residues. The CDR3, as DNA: TGTGCCAGCAGCTTGGGGCTAGCGTACGGGGAGCTGTTTTTT. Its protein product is CASSLGLAYGELFF.

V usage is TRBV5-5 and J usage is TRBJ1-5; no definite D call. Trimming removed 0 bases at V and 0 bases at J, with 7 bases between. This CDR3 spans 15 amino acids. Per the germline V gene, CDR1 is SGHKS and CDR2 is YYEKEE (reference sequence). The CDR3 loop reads CASSLGRNSNQPQHF. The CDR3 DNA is TGTGCCAGCAGCTTGGGACGGAATAGCAATCAGCCCCAGCATTTT.

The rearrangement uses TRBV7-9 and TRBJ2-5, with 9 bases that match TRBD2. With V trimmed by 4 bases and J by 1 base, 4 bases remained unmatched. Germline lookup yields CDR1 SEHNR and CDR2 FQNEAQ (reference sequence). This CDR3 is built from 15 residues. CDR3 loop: CASSSGGGGQETQYF. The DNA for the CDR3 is TGTGCCAGCAGCTCAGGCGGGGGGGGCCAAGAGACCCAGTACTTC.

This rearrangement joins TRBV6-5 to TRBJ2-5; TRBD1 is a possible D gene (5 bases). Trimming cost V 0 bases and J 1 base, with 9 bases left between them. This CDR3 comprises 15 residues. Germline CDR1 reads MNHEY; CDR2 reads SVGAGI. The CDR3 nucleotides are TGTGCCAGCAGTTACTCGACAGCATCCCAAGAGACCCAGTACTTC. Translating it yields CASSYSTASQETQYF.

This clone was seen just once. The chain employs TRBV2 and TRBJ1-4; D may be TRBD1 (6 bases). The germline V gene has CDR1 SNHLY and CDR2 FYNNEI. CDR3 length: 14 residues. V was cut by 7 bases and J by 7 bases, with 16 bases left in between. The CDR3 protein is CASKQGTRGEKLFF. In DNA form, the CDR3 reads TGTGCCAGCAAACAGGGTACGAGGGGTGAAAAACTGTTTTTT.

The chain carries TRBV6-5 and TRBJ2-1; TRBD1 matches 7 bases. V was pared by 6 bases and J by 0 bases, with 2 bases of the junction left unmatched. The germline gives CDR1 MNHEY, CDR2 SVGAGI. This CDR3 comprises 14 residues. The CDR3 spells CASSRGFSYNEQFF. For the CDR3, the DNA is TGTGCCAGCAGCAGGGGGTTCTCCTACAATGAGCAGTTCTTC.

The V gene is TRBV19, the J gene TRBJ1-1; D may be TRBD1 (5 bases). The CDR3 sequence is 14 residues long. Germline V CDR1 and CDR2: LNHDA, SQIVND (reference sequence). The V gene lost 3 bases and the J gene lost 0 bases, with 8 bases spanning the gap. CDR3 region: CASSIRGMNTEAFF. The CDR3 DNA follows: TGTGCCAGTAGTATCCGGGGCATGAACACTGAAGCTTTCTTT.

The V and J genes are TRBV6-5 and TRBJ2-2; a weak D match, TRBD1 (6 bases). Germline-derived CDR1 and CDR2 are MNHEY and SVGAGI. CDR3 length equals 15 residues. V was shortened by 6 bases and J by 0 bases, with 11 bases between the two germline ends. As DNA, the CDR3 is TGTGCCAGCAGAAGGGGGACAACGAACACCGGGGAGCTGTTTTTT. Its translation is CASRRGTTNTGELFF.

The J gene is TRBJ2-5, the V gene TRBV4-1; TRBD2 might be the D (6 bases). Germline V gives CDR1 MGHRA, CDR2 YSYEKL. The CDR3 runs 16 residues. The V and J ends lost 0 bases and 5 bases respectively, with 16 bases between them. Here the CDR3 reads CASSQEASGVGETQYF. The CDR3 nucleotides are TGCGCCAGCAGCCAAGAGGCTTCGGGAGTAGGGGAGACCCAGTACTTC.

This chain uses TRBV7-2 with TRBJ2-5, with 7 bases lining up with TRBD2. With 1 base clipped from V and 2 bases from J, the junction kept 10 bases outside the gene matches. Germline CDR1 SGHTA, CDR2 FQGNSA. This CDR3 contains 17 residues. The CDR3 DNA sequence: TGTGCCAGCAGCTTAGGGGGCAGCGGGGTACCACAAGAGACCCAGTACTTC. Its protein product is CASSLGGSGVPQETQYF.

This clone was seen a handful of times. This chain's CDR3 is CASSEGTEAFF. The CDR3 DNA sequence: TGTGCCAGCAGCGAAGGAACTGAAGCTTTCTTT. V usage is TRBV28 and J usage is TRBJ1-1, with no clear D. The ends were cut back, 6 bases at V and 5 bases at J, with 7 bases in the middle. CDR1 is MDHEN and CDR2 is SYDVKM in the germline V gene. The CDR3 length is 11 residues.

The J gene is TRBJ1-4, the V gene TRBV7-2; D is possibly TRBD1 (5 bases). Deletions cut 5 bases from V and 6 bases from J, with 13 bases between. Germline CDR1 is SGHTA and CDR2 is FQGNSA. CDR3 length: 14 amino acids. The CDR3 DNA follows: TGTGCCAGCAGCCCTCGGGTGGGGGATGAAAAACTGTTTTTT. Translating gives CASSPRVGDEKLFF.